The present T cell receptor beta chain was sequenced within a study of CD8 T cells in ankylosing spondylitis. Whole-study results and caveats: Seven to nine highly homologous variants made up a TCR beta motif, and this motif appeared characteristic of ankylosing spondylitis blood. In reactive arthritis synovial fluid and blood, some motif variants had been reported before.

Germline lookup yields CDR1 DFQATT and CDR2 SNEGSKA (reference sequence). The ends were cut back, 0 bases at V and 3 bases at J, with 9 bases in the middle. The CDR3 length is 15 residues. MiXCR, run by TCRdb on the 5' RACE reads, gives a single entry per CDR3 protein. The repertoire has fewer than 650,000 distinct CDR3 sequences, about 12% of them found once; the top ten carry nearly 7%. With regard to this clonotype: Its specificity is not known.

The chain links TRBV20-1 to TRBJ2-6, with D hard to call. Source material: blood, either unsorted or a sorted T cell fraction (not recorded which). The receptor's source is a male donor with ankylosing spondylitis. CDR3 residues: CSARDPLGGANVLTF. The CDR3 DNA sequence: TGCAGTGCTAGAGACCCCCTGGGTGGGGCCAACGTCCTGACTTTC.